This T cell receptor (beta chain) came from a study of blood T cell repertoires in COVID-19. Background on the study: The origin of the acute and convalescent COVID-19 samples was the United States, Italy and Spain.

In the source study's methods: Amplification with reference gene primers provided the estimates of nucleated cell counts. Measured with immunoSEQ multiplex PCR; TCRdb has only the in-frame clones, and not every one. V, J and clone size were drawn from that table, and D and trimming were deduced from the DNA. The top ten clones hold roughly 7.1% of a sample with some 180,000 clones, 82% of them seen once. From germline, CDR1 is MDHEN and CDR2 SYDVKM. Trimming cost V 1 base and J 4 bases, with 19 bases left between them. This CDR3 comprises 17 residues. The Seattle patients joined while their infection was active and were tracked longitudinally afterward.

This TCR came from a woman in her sixties or seventies with COVID-19, enrolled during active disease. V gene TRBV28 combines with J gene TRBJ1-2, with D tentatively TRBD1 (6 bases). The sample was peripheral blood. CDR3 in amino acids: CASSLSGKDRVFYGYTF. CDR3 bases: TGTGCCAGCAGTTTATCGGGGAAGGACAGAGTTTTCTATGGCTACACCTTC.